A single sample gave rise to the 17 T cell receptor beta chains below, sequenced in a study of CXCR3-negative and CXCR3-positive naive CD8 T cells (dated by TCRdb to the late 2010s). These receptors are not linked to any known antigen. The run used a NextSeq 550. The Human TCR Profiling Kit (MiLaboratory) was used to make UMI-labeled 5' RACE TRB cDNA libraries. Through TCRdb reprocessing, the reads give one entry per CDR3 protein sequence; DNA is omitted. The sample table includes some 54,000 distinct CDR3 sequences. Together, the top ten hold around 0.5% of the sample. Summary of the overall study and its limitations: Compared with CXCR3-negative naive cells, CXCR3-positive naive cells had TRB CDR3s with higher hydrophobicity (lower Kidera factor 4), lower energy, and higher strength and volume indices.

Sequenced input: naive CXCR3+ CD8+ T cells from blood. What the cell subset or site label conveys for this sample: CD45RO-CCR7+CD27+CD95- naive CD8+ T cells expressing CXCR3 (TNR3+). The receptors were sampled from a human donor in good health. Some clones in this sample may be carry-over from other donors' samples.

The chain carries TRBV6-5 and TRBJ2-7. Germline V gene data show CDR1 as MNHEY and CDR2 as SVGAGI. CDR3 length: 12 residues. The CDR3: CASGLPLDEQYF.

This chain uses TRBV28 with TRBJ2-7; TCRdb reports TRBD1, a call that lacks DNA to check it against. Germline V gene lookup returns CDR1 MDHEN and CDR2 SYDVKM. CDR3 size: 13 residues. The CDR3: CASTRDRVKEQYF.

V usage is TRBV7-9 and J usage is TRBJ2-3; the D call from TCRdb, TRBD1, cannot be confirmed without DNA. This CDR3 region has 15 residues. Germline assignment: CDR1 SEHNR and CDR2 FQNEAQ (reference sequence). The CDR3 protein is CASSLTGVNTDTQYF.

The CDR3 protein is CASSQGGEQFF. This chain links TRBV4-2 with TRBJ2-1; lacking DNA, the TRBD1 call made by TCRdb goes unchecked. Per the germline V gene, CDR1 is LGHNA and CDR2 is YNFKEQ. This CDR3 has 11 residues.

The genes are TRBV19 and TRBJ2-7. This CDR3 contains 14 residues. Per germline, CDR1 LNHDA and CDR2 SQIVND (reference sequence). CDR3 amino acids: CASSPSSPSYEQYF. The entire variable domain, with the rest obtained from reference TRBV19 and TRBJ2-7, is as follows: DGGITQSPKYLFRKEGQNVTLSCEQNLNHDAMYWYRQDPGQGLRLIYYSQIVNDFQKGDIAEGYSVSREKKESFPLTVTSAQKNPTAFYLCASSPSSPSYEQYFGPGTRLTVT.

The chain employs TRBV12-3 or TRBV12-4 and TRBJ2-7; checking the TCRdb D call of TRBD1 is not possible without DNA. The CDR3 has 18 amino acids. The CDR3 is CASSSPPNRDSSSYEQYF.

V gene TRBV14 combines with J gene TRBJ2-7; TCRdb outputs TRBD1, but without DNA this stays unchecked. This CDR3 is built from 16 residues. CDR1 and CDR2 (germline): SGHDN, FVKESK. CDR3 sequence: CASSPSTGTDSYEQYF. Drawing the rest from reference TRBV14 and TRBJ2-7, the complete variable domain is EAGVTQFPSHSVIEKGQTVTLRCDPISGHDNLYWYRRVMGKEIKFLLHFVKESKQDESGMPNNRFLAERTGGTYSTLKVQPAELEDSGVYFCASSPSTGTDSYEQYFGPGTRLTVT.

V gene TRBV6-5 combines with J gene TRBJ1-5; TCRdb's D call of TRBD1 is untestable without DNA. Germline lookup yields CDR1 MNHEY and CDR2 SVGAGI. This CDR3 spans 15 amino acids. The CDR3 loop reads CASSYSRGDNQPQHF.

This chain links TRBV29-1 with TRBJ2-1; TCRdb indicates TRBD1, and absent DNA this call remains unverified. This CDR3 has 14 amino acids. CDR1 and CDR2 (germline): SQVTM, ANQGSEA. CDR3 residues: CSTSGQEDGNEQFF.

The CDR3 protein is CASGLEGGTEAFF. The gene calls are TRBV7-8 and TRBJ1-1. The CDR3 has 13 residues. Germline assignment: CDR1 SGHVS and CDR2 FQNEAQ.

CDR3: CSVEPQGPTNEKLFF. The chain links TRBV29-1 to TRBJ1-4; without DNA, the TCRdb call of TRBD1 cannot be checked. The CDR3 loop spans 15 amino acids. CDR1 SQVTM and CDR2 ANQGSEA come from the germline V gene.

The CDR3 sequence: CAGGGKRNEQFF. J is TRBJ2-1 and V is TRBV6-6; TCRdb outputs TRBD1, but without DNA this stays unchecked. Germline-derived CDR1 and CDR2 are MNHNY and SVGAGI (reference sequence). This CDR3 comprises 12 residues.

This CDR3 reads CSVASLLAGGNEQYF. V and J are TRBV29-1 and TRBJ2-7; checking the TCRdb D call of TRBD2 is not possible without DNA. The CDR3 runs 15 residues. From germline, CDR1 is SQVTM and CDR2 ANQGSEA.

The chain recombines TRBV20-1 with TRBJ2-5; TCRdb reports TRBD2, a call that lacks DNA to check it against. There are 13 residues in the CDR3. The germline V gene has CDR1 DFQATT and CDR2 SNEGSKA (reference sequence). The CDR3 is CSASSREVETQYF.

This rearrangement joins TRBV25-1 to TRBJ1-3; TCRdb selects TRBD1, and the lack of DNA leaves this call unchecked. CDR3 length: 16 amino acids. Germline V gene data show CDR1 as MGHDK and CDR2 as SYGVNS. CDR3 loop: CGSRGGLGSSGNTIYF.

The V gene is TRBV4-2, the J gene TRBJ2-5. The germline V gene encodes CDR1 LGHNA and CDR2 YNFKEQ. This CDR3 contains 15 residues. CDR3 region: CASSQVIRDQETQYF.

The genes are TRBV20-1 and TRBJ2-7; the TCRdb D gene call, TRBD1, has no DNA to confirm it. The CDR3 is 16 residues long. Germline CDR1 reads DFQATT; CDR2 reads SNEGSKA (reference sequence). The CDR3 protein is CSALIPGALESYEQYF.